Listed below are T cell receptor beta chains from one sample, sequenced in a study of T cells in localized non-small cell lung cancer. Profiled with immunoSEQ multiplex PCR; TCRdb holds only in-frame clones, not every one. The data contain about 40,000 clones, around 85% of them singletons. The sample here was peripheral blood, taken before any cancer treatment. The receptors were gathered from a man aged 35 to 69 with stage I lung adenocarcinoma. Each CDR3 is given with its conserved first and last residue. A D gene is named only where the DNA matches it firmly. A row's size may be missing; if present it is once, few, many or a size class.

cdr3_length d_call j_call clone_size v_call cdr3_aa cdr3_nt
13 - TRBJ2-1 - TRBV9 CASSTVQGGEQFF TGTGCCAGCAGCACCGTACAGGGCGGTGAGCAGTTCTTC
17 TRBD2 TRBJ2-1 - TRBV6-4 CASSDSGRGRARDEQFF TGTGCCAGCAGTGACTCGGGTCGCGGGAGGGCCCGGGATGAGCAGTTCTTC
16 - TRBJ2-2 - TRBV18 CASSPPGGGYTGELFF TGTGCCAGCTCACCCCCCGGCGGGGGCTACACCGGGGAGCTGTTTTTT
15 - TRBJ2-1 - TRBV7-9 CASNLGALHPNEQFF TGTGCCAGCAACTTAGGGGCTCTGCACCCCAATGAGCAGTTCTTC
15 - TRBJ1-5 once TRBV5-6 CASSQRGSSNQPQHF TGTGCCAGCAGCCAGCGGGGGAGTAGCAATCAGCCCCAGCATTTT
14 TRBD2 TRBJ2-3 - TRBV28 CASRKREVTDTQYF TGTGCCAGCAGGAAGCGGGAAGTCACAGATACGCAGTATTTT
15 - TRBJ1-2 - TRBV14 CASSQDVGANYGYTF TGTGCCAGCAGCCAAGATGTGGGCGCGAACTATGGCTACACCTTC
14 TRBD1 TRBJ1-1 - TRBV5-1 CASSFRDRNTEAFF TGCGCCAGCAGTTTTCGGGACAGGAACACTGAAGCTTTCTTT
13 TRBD1 TRBJ1-1 - TRBV19 CASSTDRAAEAFF TGTGCCAGTAGTACGGACAGGGCCGCTGAAGCTTTCTTT
15 - TRBJ2-1 - TRBV7-2 CASSSKSPPNNEQFF TGTGCCAGCAGCTCGAAAAGCCCCCCCAACAATGAGCAGTTCTTC
14 - TRBJ1-2 - TRBV7-9 CASSHPRRDYGYTF TGTGCCAGCAGCCACCCCCGGAGGGATTATGGCTACACCTTC
15 - TRBJ2-1 - TRBV4-3 CASSPGAGFYNEQFF TGCGCCAGCAGCCCCGGGGCGGGATTCTACAATGAGCAGTTCTTC
18 TRBD1 TRBJ1-4 few TRBV10-3 CAISEGGDRDATNEKLFF TGTGCCATCAGTGAGGGCGGAGACAGGGACGCAACTAATGAAAAACTGTTTTTT
12 - TRBJ2-3 - TRBV2 CASSEMEDTQYF TGTGCCAGCAGTGAGATGGAGGATACGCAGTATTTT
14 - TRBJ1-1 - TRBV5-1 CASSLKGDNTEAFF TGCGCCAGCAGCTTAAAAGGAGACAACACTGAAGCTTTCTTT
17 TRBD2 TRBJ2-2 - TRBV28 CASSPRLAGEVSGELFF TGTGCCAGCAGTCCCAGGCTAGCGGGAGAGGTTTCCGGGGAGCTGTTTTTT
15 - TRBJ2-2 - TRBV7-2 CASSLGGLRDGELFF TGTGCCAGCAGCTTAGGGGGACTGAGGGACGGGGAGCTGTTTTTT
15 - TRBJ2-7 - TRBV28 CASSRAGSGAREQYF TGTGCCAGCAGTCGCGCGGGTAGTGGAGCGAGGGAGCAGTACTTC
15 TRBD1 TRBJ2-7 few TRBV11-1 CASSIRTGGNNEQYF TGTGCCAGCAGCATACGGACAGGGGGAAACAACGAGCAGTACTTC
13 - TRBJ2-5 - TRBV5-1 CASSFTPGETQYF TGCGCCAGCAGCTTTACACCCGGGGAGACCCAGTACTTC
13 - TRBJ2-7 - TRBV5-4 CASSSRQSHEQYF TGTGCCAGCAGCTCCCGACAGTCCCACGAGCAGTACTTC
16 - TRBJ1-2 - TRBV4-3 CASSQDRTTKNYGYTF TGCGCCAGCAGCCAAGATCGGACGACAAAGAATTATGGCTACACCTTC
16 TRBD2 TRBJ2-7 - TRBV7-9 CASSALAGGTVREQYF TGTGCCAGCAGCGCTCTAGCGGGAGGGACGGTCCGCGAGCAGTACTTC
16 TRBD1 TRBJ2-2 - TRBV7-2 CASNRQGAIWTGELFF TGTGCCAGCAATAGACAGGGGGCAATATGGACCGGGGAGCTGTTTTTT
14 - TRBJ2-3 few TRBV10-2 CASTPLSQLDTQYF TGCGCCAGCACCCCCCTCTCCCAGCTAGATACGCAGTATTTT
13 - TRBJ2-5 few TRBV28 CASSFRGQETQYF TGTGCCAGCAGTTTCCGGGGCCAAGAGACCCAGTACTTC
15 - TRBJ1-1 - TRBV6-1 CASSGQSSGNTEAFF TGTGCCAGCAGCGGACAGTCCTCGGGGAACACTGAAGCTTTCTTT
13 - TRBJ1-1 - TRBV27 CASSLSADTEAFF TGTGCCAGCAGTTTATCTGCCGACACTGAAGCTTTCTTT
13 - TRBJ2-7 - TRBV6-5 CASSSRQVGEQYF TGTGCCAGCAGTTCCCGACAGGTTGGCGAGCAGTACTTC
12 - TRBJ1-2 - TRBV29-1 CSVEGPNYGYTF TGCAGCGTTGAAGGGCCTAACTATGGCTACACCTTC
14 - TRBJ1-3 - TRBV28 CASSPQRFLNTIYF TGTGCCAGCAGTCCCCAGAGGTTCCTAAACACCATATATTTT
15 - TRBJ2-4 - TRBV28 CASSLWGARLDIQYF TGTGCCAGCAGTTTATGGGGGGCGCGGCTTGACATTCAGTACTTC
17 TRBD1 TRBJ1-4 - TRBV5-1 CASSPGDSFATNEKLFF TGCGCCAGCAGCCCGGGGGACAGCTTCGCAACTAATGAAAAACTGTTTTTT
14 - TRBJ2-1 - TRBV10-3 CAISQPVTRDEQFF TGTGCCATCTCGCAGCCGGTGACTAGGGATGAGCAGTTCTTC
13 - TRBJ1-4 - TRBV30 CAWSGGPNEKLFF TGTGCCTGGAGCGGGGGCCCAAATGAAAAACTGTTTTTT
14 - TRBJ2-2 - TRBV5-4 CASSLIRTTGELFF TGTGCCAGCAGCTTGATCAGGACCACCGGGGAGCTGTTTTTT
14 - TRBJ2-5 - TRBV5-1 CASSPSKGAETQYF TGCGCCAGCAGCCCAAGTAAAGGGGCAGAGACTCAGTACTTC
13 - TRBJ2-7 - TRBV9 CASSVAPDDEQYF TGTGCCAGCAGCGTAGCCCCTGACGACGAGCAGTACTTC
15 - TRBJ2-5 - TRBV2 CASSDRSASQETQYF TGTGCCAGCAGTGATCGGTCGGCAAGCCAAGAGACCCAGTACTTC
15 TRBD1 TRBJ1-2 - TRBV28 CASREGQVSNYGYTF TGTGCCAGCAGGGAAGGACAGGTATCTAACTATGGCTACACCTTC
14 - TRBJ1-2 - TRBV10-3 CAISASGENYGYTF TGTGCCATCAGCGCTTCAGGGGAGAACTATGGCTACACCTTC
16 - TRBJ1-1 - TRBV5-1 CASSAGLRGENTEAFF TGCGCCAGCAGCGCCGGGCTGAGGGGGGAGAACACTGAAGCTTTCTTT
13 - TRBJ1-2 - TRBV2 CASIYRANYGYTF TGTGCCAGCATTTACAGGGCTAACTATGGCTACACCTTC
15 TRBD2 TRBJ2-7 - TRBV28 CASSLGWASGSEQYF TGTGCCAGCAGTTTGGGGTGGGCTAGCGGGTCCGAGCAGTACTTC
13 - TRBJ2-7 - TRBV7-2 CASSSLTLRQQYF -
15 - TRBJ2-7 - TRBV28 CASSFFFMDGYEQYF TGTGCCAGCAGTTTTTTCTTCATGGACGGCTACGAGCAGTACTTC
16 - TRBJ1-1 - TRBV6-5 CASSYSWGWEATEAFF TGTGCCAGCAGTTACTCGTGGGGCTGGGAAGCGACTGAAGCTTTCTTT
17 - TRBJ1-3 - TRBV28 CASRLDPPTESGNTIYF TGTGCCAGCAGACTAGACCCCCCGACCGAGTCTGGAAACACCATATATTTT
16 - TRBJ1-1 - TRBV6-1 CASSEVPAGLGTEAFF TGTGCCAGCAGTGAGGTCCCGGCGGGTTTGGGCACTGAAGCTTTCTTT
12 - TRBJ2-3 - TRBV28 CASSPYTDTQYF TGTGCCAGCAGTCCATACACAGATACGCAGTATTTT
14 TRBD1 TRBJ2-7 - TRBV6-6 CASSRGQGANEQYF TGTGCCAGCAGTCGGGGACAGGGGGCCAACGAGCAGTACTTC
13 - TRBJ2-1 - TRBV2 CASWVSSANEQFF TGTGCCAGTTGGGTCAGCTCGGCCAATGAGCAGTTCTTC
15 - TRBJ2-7 - TRBV19 CASSMGRPPRDEQYF TGTGCCAGTAGTATGGGCAGGCCCCCTCGGGACGAGCAGTACTTC
16 TRBD1 TRBJ1-2 few TRBV28 CASSLGSGGRYYGYTF TGTGCCAGCAGTTTAGGGTCAGGGGGCAGGTACTATGGCTACACCTTC
15 TRBD2 TRBJ2-1 - TRBV7-9 CASSPLGGSGNEQFF TGTGCCAGCAGCCCCTTAGGCGGGAGCGGCAATGAGCAGTTCTTC
16 - TRBJ2-7 - TRBV15 CATSRDRATPSYEQYF TGTGCCACCAGCAGAGACCGGGCTACTCCCTCCTACGAGCAGTACTTC
14 - TRBJ2-4 - TRBV28 CASSSPQGKNIQYF TGTGCCAGCAGTTCCCCCCAGGGCAAAAACATTCAGTACTTC
16 - TRBJ2-3 - TRBV11-2 CASSLLGQPSTDTQYF TGTGCCAGCAGCTTACTGGGGCAACCGAGCACAGATACGCAGTATTTT